This is a list of T cell receptor beta chains from one sample in a study of Graves' ophthalmopathy and Graves' hyperthyroidism. TCRdb reprocessed the multiplex PCR reads with MiXCR, giving one entry per CDR3 protein. The repertoire holds about 620,000 distinct CDR3 sequences, with about 20% as singletons. The sequenced material came from peripheral blood. These receptors were taken from a young woman with stable Graves' hyperthyroidism. Some clones in this sample may be carry-over from other donors' samples. The CDR3 runs from the conserved cysteine through the conserved F or W. D genes are given only for firm matches. Clone size is given for some rows only: seen once, a few or many times, or a class if the clone is expanded.

D gene,clone size,J gene,V gene,CDR3 protein,CDR3 DNA
TRBD2,many,TRBJ2-2,TRBV10-3,CAISGLAGTTGELFF,TGTGCCATCAGCGGACTAGCGGGGACCACCGGGGAGCTGTTTTTT
NA,NA,TRBJ2-7,TRBV28,CASQGEYEQYF,TGTGCCAGCCAGGGAGAGTACGAGCAGTACTTC
NA,NA,TRBJ2-5,TRBV7-2,CASSLAWERAGRETQYF,TGTGCCAGCAGCTTAGCGTGGGAGAGGGCAGGGAGAGAGACCCAGTACTTC
NA,once,TRBJ2-2,TRBV7-2,CASSFRTRNTGELFF,TGTGCCAGCAGCTTCAGGACCCGGAACACCGGGGAGCTGTTTTTT
NA,many,TRBJ1-6,TRBV27,CASRLPGNSPLHF,TGTGCCAGCAGACTACCTGGAAATTCACCCCTCCACTTT
NA,many,TRBJ1-5,TRBV19,CASNPQGTDQPQHF,TGTGCCAGTAACCCACAGGGTACGGATCAGCCCCAGCATTTT
NA,NA,TRBJ2-2,TRBV24-1,CATSSRSTGELFF,TGTGCCACCAGTTCCAGATCCACCGGGGAGCTGTTTTTT
NA,NA,TRBJ1-1,TRBV6-1,CASNLAYTEAFF,TGTGCCAGCAATCTGGCCTACACTGAAGCTTTCTTT
NA,many,TRBJ2-7,TRBV6-1,CASSESSGHSYEQYF,TGTGCCAGCAGTGAAAGTTCCGGACACTCCTACGAGCAGTACTTC
TRBD2,few,TRBJ2-5,TRBV5-1,CASSLEFTSGGAEVLPETQYF,TGCGCCAGCAGCTTGGAGTTTACTAGCGGGGGGGCCGAGGTTCTTCCAGAGACCCAGTACTTC
NA,NA,TRBJ2-2,TRBV7-3,CASSTSRVPLGELFF,TGTGCCAGCAGCACCAGCCGGGTCCCACTCGGGGAGCTGTTTTTT
NA,many,TRBJ2-7,TRBV6-1,CASSDPGSSIEQYF,TGTGCCAGCAGTGATCCCGGGAGTTCTATCGAGCAGTACTTC
NA,few,TRBJ1-1,TRBV28,CASSLVGWGQNTEAFF,TGTGCCAGCAGTTTAGTCGGTTGGGGACAGAACACTGAAGCTTTCTTT
NA,once,TRBJ2-7,TRBV7-8,CAISLQQGPGEQYF,TGTGCCATCAGCTTGCAGCAGGGGCCGGGCGAGCAGTACTTC
NA,many,TRBJ2-2,TRBV12-3/TRBV12-4,CASSSGAGELFF,TGTGCCAGCAGTTCAGGGGCCGGGGAGCTGTTTTTT
NA,many,TRBJ2-7,TRBV15,CATSSHDTYRSYEQYF,TGTGCCACCAGCAGCCACGACACCTATAGGTCCTACGAGCAGTACTTC
TRBD1,many,TRBJ1-2,TRBV12-3/TRBV12-4,CASSYRGRDWKYGYTF,TGTGCCAGCAGCTACAGGGGGCGCGATTGGAAGTATGGCTACACCTTC
NA,few,TRBJ1-2,TRBV11-2,CASSQGWTFDYSYTF,TGTGCCAGCAGCCAAGGTTGGACTTTTGACTATAGCTACACCTTC
TRBD1,few,TRBJ2-7,TRBV27,CASSLKGAGSYEQYF,TGTGCCAGCAGTTTAAAGGGGGCGGGCTCCTACGAGCAGTACTTC
TRBD1,many,TRBJ1-1,TRBV12-3/TRBV12-4,CASSPTGTGGTNTEAFF,TGTGCCAGCAGCCCTACCGGGACAGGGGGAACGAACACTGAAGCTTTCTTT
NA,many,TRBJ1-1,TRBV14,CASSQTLLNTEAFF,TGTGCCAGCAGCCAAACCCTACTGAACACTGAAGCTTTCTTT
NA,many,TRBJ1-1,TRBV9,CASSGEGLEAFF,TGTGCCAGCAGCGGAGAGGGGCTGGAAGCTTTCTTT
NA,many,TRBJ2-2,TRBV13,CASSAQRELFF,TGTGCCAGCAGCGCCCAGCGGGAGCTGTTTTTT
NA,NA,TRBJ1-1,TRBV2,CASRRTAGTEAFF,TGTGCCAGCAGGAGGACAGCGGGGACTGAAGCTTTCTTT
NA,few,TRBJ1-5,TRBV3-1,CASSQGAQNNQPQHF,TGTGCCAGCAGCCAAGGGGCACAGAACAATCAGCCCCAGCATTTT
NA,many,TRBJ2-7,TRBV11-2,CASSFQPGTLKGQYF,TGTGCCAGCAGCTTCCAACCCGGGACGTTAAAGGGGCAGTACTTC
NA,NA,TRBJ2-7,TRBV6-1,CASKHLPDSSYEQYF,TGTGCCAGTAAACATTTACCCGACAGTTCCTACGAGCAGTACTTC
NA,many,TRBJ2-7,TRBV6-2/TRBV6-3,CASGTLTYEQYF,TGTGCCAGTGGGACTCTAACCTACGAGCAGTACTTC
NA,many,TRBJ2-5,TRBV12-3/TRBV12-4,CASTRQAGPKQETQYF,TGTGCCAGCACCCGGCAGGCAGGGCCTAAACAAGAGACCCAGTACTTC
NA,many,TRBJ1-2,TRBV7-9,CASSFGTGQSNYGYTF,TGTGCCAGCAGCTTCGGAACGGGACAATCTAACTATGGCTACACCTTC
NA,NA,TRBJ1-6,TRBV12-3/TRBV12-4,CASSSGTSSPLHF,TGTGCCAGCAGTTCCGGGACATCTTCACCCCTCCACTTT
NA,once,TRBJ1-1,TRBV3-1,CASSQQGSGTEAFF,TGTGCCAGCAGCCAACAGGGGTCGGGCACTGAAGCTTTCTTT
TRBD1,many,TRBJ2-7,TRBV11-2,CASSLVRGPYEQYF,TGTGCCAGCAGCTTAGTAAGGGGGCCCTACGAGCAGTACTTC
NA,many,TRBJ1-1,TRBV7-8,CASSPPGAWNTEAFF,TGTGCCAGCAGCCCGCCGGGAGCATGGAACACTGAAGCTTTCTTT
NA,many,TRBJ2-5,TRBV7-2,CASSTEETQYF,TGTGCCAGCAGCACCGAGGAGACCCAGTACTTC
NA,many,TRBJ2-5,TRBV11-2,CASSSSGTHLETQYF,TGTGCCAGCAGCTCCTCTGGGACTCATTTGGAGACCCAGTACTTC
NA,many,TRBJ2-5,TRBV12-3/TRBV12-4,CASRDSLGTQYF,TGTGCCAGCAGGGACTCTTTAGGGACCCAGTACTTC
NA,NA,TRBJ1-2,TRBV28,CASSLDGSGYGYTF,TGTGCCAGCAGTTTAGATGGTTCGGGGTATGGCTACACCTTC
NA,many,TRBJ1-5,TRBV29-1,CSVGDRSNQPQHF,TGCAGCGTGGGAGACAGGTCTAATCAGCCCCAGCATTTT
NA,many,TRBJ2-2,TRBV12-3/TRBV12-4,CASTLRGGELFF,TGTGCCAGCACCCTCCGTGGCGGGGAGCTGTTTTTT
TRBD1,many,TRBJ1-1,TRBV20-1,CSAEGGFGTEAFF,TGCAGTGCCGAAGGGGGCTTCGGCACTGAAGCTTTCTTT
NA,many,TRBJ1-3,TRBV28,CASSGRHTIYF,TGTGCCAGCAGTGGTAGGCACACCATATATTTT